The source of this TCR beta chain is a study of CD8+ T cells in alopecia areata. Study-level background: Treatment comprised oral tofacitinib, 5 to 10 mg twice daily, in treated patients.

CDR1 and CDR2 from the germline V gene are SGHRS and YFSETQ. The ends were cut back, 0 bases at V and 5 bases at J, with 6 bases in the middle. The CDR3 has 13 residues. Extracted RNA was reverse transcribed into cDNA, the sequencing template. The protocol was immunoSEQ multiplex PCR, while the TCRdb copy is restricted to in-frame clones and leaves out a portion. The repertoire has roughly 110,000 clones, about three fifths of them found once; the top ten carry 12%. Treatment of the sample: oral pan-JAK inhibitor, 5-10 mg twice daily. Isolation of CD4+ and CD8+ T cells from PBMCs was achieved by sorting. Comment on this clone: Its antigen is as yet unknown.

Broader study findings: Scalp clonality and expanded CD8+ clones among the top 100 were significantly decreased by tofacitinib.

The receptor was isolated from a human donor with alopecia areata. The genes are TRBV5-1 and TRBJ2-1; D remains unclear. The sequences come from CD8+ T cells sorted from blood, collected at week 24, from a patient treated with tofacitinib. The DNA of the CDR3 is TGCGCCAGCAGCTTGGACCCCGACAATGAGCAGTTCTTC. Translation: CASSLDPDNEQFF.